One and the same sample provided the 9 T cell receptor beta chains below, sequenced in a study of spatial heterogeneity in lung cancer. Time point noted: blood at routine non-recurrence follow-up after resection. Via MiXCR, TCRdb re-called the 5' RACE reads, giving one row per CDR3 protein. The sample yields more than 2,000 distinct CDR3 sequences, 27% seen once. This sample comprised PBMCs, obtained at follow-up. The receptors here all came from a male donor with early-stage non-small cell lung cancer.

This clonotype was observed a handful of times. This beta chain lies outside the target of a library built for alpha chains; its clone size means little. The chain employs TRBV7-8 and TRBJ2-2, with 10 bases fitting TRBD2. Germline V gene lookup returns CDR1 SGHVS and CDR2 FQNEAQ. CDR3 length equals 17 residues. J lost 1 base, V lost 6 bases, and 8 bases had no gene match. CDR3 DNA sequence: TGTGCCAGCAGGCGATCTCTAGCGGGAGTGAACACCGGGGAGCTGTTTTTT. It yields the protein CASRRSLAGVNTGELFF.

In the case of this clonotype: The library was prepared for alpha chains; this beta chain is a stray read, so its frequency means little. This sequence joins TRBV3-1 and TRBJ2-1; D gene uncertain. Germline-derived CDR1 and CDR2 are LGHDT and YNNKEL (reference sequence). The length of the CDR3 is 13 residues. The V end was cut by 4 bases, the J end by 0 bases, with 4 bases between. CDR3 coding DNA: TGTGCCAGCAGCCTCCGCTCCTACAATGAGCAGTTCTTC. Its protein product is CASSLRSYNEQFF.

Points on this clonotype: With the library built for alpha chains, this beta chain is off target and its frequency is not meaningful. This rearrangement joins TRBV20-1 to TRBJ2-3, with D possibly matching TRBD2 (6 bases). The ends were cut back, 6 bases at V and 6 bases at J, with 16 bases in the middle. The CDR3 consists of 13 residues. The germline gives CDR1 DFQATT, CDR2 SNEGSKA (reference sequence). DNA for the CDR3: TGCAGTGCCCCCGGAAGGGCGGGGGATACGCAGTATTTT. Its translation is CSAPGRAGDTQYF.

Remarks on this clonotype: The library was built for alpha chains, so this beta chain is an off-target read and its size means little. The V call is TRBV28, the J call TRBJ1-3, with no clear D. The CDR3 is 12 residues long. Germline CDR1 and CDR2: MDHEN and SYDVKM. Trimming took off 3 bases at V and 1 base at J, with 1 base between the two ends. This chain's CDR3 is CASSLSGNTIYF. The CDR3 DNA reads as TGTGCCAGCAGTTTGTCTGGAAACACCATATATTTT.

This clonotype was detected only a few times. Because this beta chain is a stray read in a library intended to capture alpha chains, its abundance should not be given much weight. The chain carries TRBV7-2 and TRBJ2-3; 8 bases line up with TRBD1. The CDR3 runs to 15 residues. Germline CDR1 SGHTA, CDR2 FQGNSA. J lost 5 bases, V lost 0 bases, and 4 bases had no gene match. CDR3: CASSLAAGGLDTQYF. CDR3 DNA sequence: TGTGCCAGCAGCTTAGCGGCAGGGGGCCTAGATACGCAGTATTTT.

Within the sample, this clonotype is medium-sized. This beta chain was picked up by a library intended for alpha chains and is off target, so its count carries little meaning. V gene TRBV28 combines with J gene TRBJ2-7; possibly TRBD1 or TRBD2 for D (5 bases each). CDR3 size: 15 residues. Germline-derived CDR1 and CDR2 are MDHEN and SYDVKM. Deletions cut 7 bases from V and 1 base from J, with 17 bases between. CDR3 residues: CASITSGTDSYEQYF. For the CDR3, the DNA is TGTGCCAGCATTACCTCCGGGACGGATTCCTACGAGCAGTACTTC.

A few counts support this clonotype. This beta chain turned up in a library designed for alpha chains; as an off-target read, its abundance says little. The V and J genes are TRBV10-3 and TRBJ2-1; D is tentatively TRBD1 or TRBD2 (5 bases each). The CDR3 loop spans 14 amino acids. V was trimmed by 6 bases and J by 8 bases, leaving 17 bases between them. Germline CDR1 is ENHRY and CDR2 is SYGVKD. CDR3 protein: CAISPPGTRDEQFF. The CDR3 coding sequence is TGTGCCATCAGCCCCCCCGGGACCCGCGATGAGCAGTTCTTC.

This clonotype was detected only a few times. Since the library was made to target alpha chains, this beta chain is a stray read and its abundance is not meaningful. V usage is TRBV7-2 and J usage is TRBJ2-3; 10 positions agree with TRBD2. V lost 4 bases and J lost 3; bases outside the gene matches: 7. The germline V gene has CDR1 SGHTA and CDR2 FQGNSA. CDR3 size: 16 residues. CDR3 coding DNA: TGTGCCAGCAGCTCCAACCCTAGCGGGAGAACAGATACGCAGTATTTT. Residues: CASSSNPSGRTDTQYF.

This clonotype was counted a few times. This beta chain was picked up by a library intended for alpha chains and is off target, so its count carries little meaning. V and J are TRBV2 and TRBJ2-7, with 11 bases identical to TRBD1. The CDR3 runs to 15 residues. Germline loops: CDR1 SNHLY, CDR2 FYNNEI. The V and J ends lost 6 bases and 4 bases, in that order; junction bases with no gene match: 8. The CDR3 coding sequence is TGTGCCAGCAGGGGCCCGGGACAGGGGGGATACGAGCAGTACTTC. Its protein is CASRGPGQGGYEQYF.